These 9 T cell receptor beta chains originate from one sample sequenced in a study of CD8+ T cells in alopecia areata. Investigators isolated RNA and reverse transcribed it into cDNA to act as the sequencing template. Repertoires were generated with immunoSEQ multiplex PCR, while TCRdb's copy carries only in-frame clones and drops some. The table includes 180,000 or so clones, roughly 50% detected once. Sample treatment: oral pan-JAK inhibitor, 5-10 mg twice daily. Sequenced here: CD8+ T cells sorted from blood, sampled at week 24, from a patient treated with tofacitinib. These receptors were collected from a human donor with alopecia areata.

This clone was counted once. The rearrangement links TRBV15 to TRBJ1-1, with D possibly being TRBD1 (5 bases). Germline V gives CDR1 LNHNV, CDR2 YYDKDF (reference sequence). The length of the CDR3 is 14 residues. Trimming pared 6 bases from V and 1 base from J, leaving 12 bases between. The CDR3 protein is CATRDTKRNTEAFF. The CDR3 bases are TGTGCCACCAGGGACACAAAAAGGAACACTGAAGCTTTCTTT.

This clone was recorded once. This rearrangement joins TRBV29-1 to TRBJ2-5; D possibly corresponds to TRBD1 (6 bases). V was trimmed by 3 bases and J by 5 bases, leaving 19 bases between them. In germline, CDR1 is SQVTM, CDR2 ANQGSEA. The CDR3 is 15 residues long. The CDR3 bases are TGCAGCGTTGAGGGCCCCAGGGGCGTAGGTGAGACCCAGTACTTC. Translated, it gives CSVEGPRGVGETQYF.

This clone was recorded only once. V is TRBV7-2 and J is TRBJ2-5; possibly TRBD2 for D (6 bases). V was shortened by 1 base and J by 4 bases, with 13 bases between the two germline ends. Germline V lookup: CDR1 SGHTA, CDR2 FQGNSA. The CDR3 contains 15 residues. The CDR3 is CASSLGGDSRETQYF. CDR3 sequence (DNA): TGTGCCAGCAGCTTAGGGGGGGACTCCCGAGAGACCCAGTACTTC.

The V gene is TRBV30, the J gene TRBJ2-5; no clear D gene. The CDR3 covers 16 residues. Trimming cost V 4 bases and J 3 bases, with 21 bases left between them. Germline lookup yields CDR1 GTSNPN and CDR2 SVGIG (reference sequence). The CDR3 nucleotides are TGTGCCTGGAAGAGATTAGGATTTTCCGACGAAGAGACCCAGTACTTC. Protein sequence: CAWKRLGFSDEETQYF.

This chain uses TRBV6-5 with TRBJ2-2; tentatively, D is TRBD1 or TRBD2 (6 bases each). Looked up from germline, CDR1 is MNHEY and CDR2 is SVGAGI. The CDR3 sequence is 15 residues long. The V end lost 2 bases, the J end lost 4 bases, and 11 bases lay between the germline ends. This CDR3 reads CASSYGGRVTGELFF. For the CDR3, the DNA is TGTGCCAGCAGTTACGGGGGGCGGGTCACCGGGGAGCTGTTTTTT.

This clone was counted only a few times. The V call is TRBV9, the J call TRBJ1-5, with D uncertain. The CDR3 has 13 residues. Per the germline V gene, CDR1 is SGDLS and CDR2 is YYNGEE. With 4 bases removed from V and 0 bases from J, the gap between germline ends came to 5 bases. The CDR3 loop is CASSSNSNQPQHF. The CDR3 DNA follows: TGTGCCAGCAGCTCTAATAGCAATCAGCCCCAGCATTTT.

V gene TRBV29-1 combines with J gene TRBJ2-5; TRBD1 is a possible D gene (6 bases). Judging by the DNA end, TRBJ2-7 fits better; the J call may be wrong. The CDR3 is 12 residues long. Germline V CDR1 and CDR2: SQVTM, ANQGSEA. DNA for the CDR3: TGCAGCGTTTCCGGGACATCCTACGAGCAGTACTTC. It encodes CSVSGTSYEQYF.

In its sample, this clone was seen a few times. The chain uses TRBV14 and TRBJ2-7; TRBD1 agrees at 7 bases. The length of the CDR3 is 16 residues. The J segment lost 0 bases and the V segment lost 0 bases, leaving 5 bases of the junction unmatched. CDR1 and CDR2 from the germline V gene are SGHDN and FVKESK. The CDR3 sequence is CASSQDRTGGSYEQYF. The CDR3 bases are TGTGCCAGCAGCCAAGATAGGACAGGCGGCTCCTACGAGCAGTACTTC.

The chain recombines TRBV9 with TRBJ2-7; TRBD2 might be the D (5 bases). CDR1 is SGDLS, CDR2 YYNGEE, per germline. Trimming removed 3 bases at V and 0 bases at J, with 13 bases between. The CDR3 length is 15 residues. CDR3 loop: CASSESGHNSYEQYF. The DNA of the CDR3 is TGTGCCAGCAGCGAAAGCGGTCACAACTCCTACGAGCAGTACTTC.